These 20 T cell receptor beta chains were sequenced from one sample in a study of shared clonotypes between healthy human individuals. Clones were sequenced by immunoSEQ multiplex PCR, and TCRdb holds only the in-frame ones, with some missing. The sample includes 1.6 million or so clones, around 97% of them seen just once. Input material: naive CD4+ T cells sorted from blood. Subset of the sample: CD45RA+ positively selected. Receptors were obtained from a man aged 25 to 40 in good health.

This rearrangement joins TRBV30 to TRBJ1-1, with D possibly TRBD1 on 5 matching bases. The germline V and J ends were trimmed by 5 bases and 1 base, with 11 bases remaining between them. Germline CDR1 GTSNPN, CDR2 SVGIG (reference sequence). The CDR3 is 13 residues long. In nucleotides, the CDR3 is TGTGCCTGGGGTCTCAGGGAGAACACTGAAGCTTTCTTT. Amino acid sequence: CAWGLRENTEAFF.

The CDR3 loop is CASAPLFGAGNTIYF. As DNA, the CDR3 is TGTGCCAGCGCACCTCTCTTCGGGGCTGGAAACACCATATATTTT. J is TRBJ1-3 and V is TRBV11-2; D call uncertain. The CDR3 is 15 residues long. Germline V gives CDR1 SGHAT, CDR2 FQNNGV. V lost 8 bases and J lost 2, with 16 bases in between.

The table lists this clone with a count of one. This chain links TRBV28 with TRBJ2-5; no clear D gene. Germline V lookup: CDR1 MDHEN, CDR2 SYDVKM. There are 12 residues in the CDR3. V was clipped by 6 bases and J by 7 bases, with 12 bases between them. CDR3 in DNA: TGTGCCAGCAGGGAAACCACGTGGACCCAGTACTTC. This translates into CASRETTWTQYF.

This clone was recorded only once. This chain uses TRBV9 with TRBJ2-1; TRBD2 agrees at 12 bases. The trim removed 6 bases at V and 5 bases at J, leaving 6 bases unmatched. Looked up from germline, CDR1 is SGDLS and CDR2 is YYNGEE. This CDR3 has 15 amino acids. CDR3 DNA: TGTGCCAGCACACCGACTAGCGGGGGACACAATGAGCAGTTCTTC. This gives the protein CASTPTSGGHNEQFF.

This chain uses TRBV28 with TRBJ2-1; 10 bases match TRBD1. V dropped 1 base and J dropped 4; count of bases not matched to a gene: 4. CDR3 length equals 16 residues. Germline V gene sequence: CDR1 MDHEN, CDR2 SYDVKM. CDR3 loop: CASSLSPGQGYNEQFF. The CDR3 DNA follows: TGTGCCAGCAGTTTATCTCCGGGACAGGGGTACAATGAGCAGTTCTTC.

The chain is built from TRBV23-1 and TRBJ1-2; 7 nucleotides line up with TRBD1. TRBV23-1 is placed among ORFs of uncertain function. V shed 7 bases, J shed 3 bases, and the junction held 11 bases outside the gene matches. The CDR3 is 15 amino acids. In nucleotides, the CDR3 is TGCGCCAGCACTAACCCCCGACAGGGAGACTATGGCTACACCTTC. It translates to CASTNPRQGDYGYTF.

This clone was detected once. The same CDR3 arises from other DNA sequences in this sample as well. V usage is TRBV27 and J usage is TRBJ2-7, with D uncertain. This CDR3 spans 11 amino acids. Germline CDR1 MNHEY, CDR2 SMNVEV (reference sequence). Deletions cut 2 bases from V and 4 bases from J, with 3 bases between. The CDR3 bases are TGTGCCAGCAGTTTAGGTTACGAGCAGTACTTC. Amino acid sequence: CASSLGYEQYF.

The chain couples TRBV18 to TRBJ2-1, with D possibly being TRBD1 (6 bases). Looked up from germline, CDR1 is KGHSH and CDR2 is LQKENI. Between the trimmed V and J ends, which lost 3 bases and 7 bases, there was a span of 13 bases. The CDR3 is 14 residues long. The DNA for the CDR3 is TGTGCCAGCTCACCCAGGGGTCCAGAGAATGAGCAGTTCTTC. Amino acids: CASSPRGPENEQFF.

The CDR3 DNA follows: TGTGCCAGCAGACGGGATTGGGGGAACACTGAAGCTTTCTTT. Translation gives CASRRDWGNTEAFF. The chain employs TRBV2 and TRBJ1-1, with D uncertain. The V and J ends lost 6 bases and 1 base respectively, with 12 bases between them. Germline lookup yields CDR1 SNHLY and CDR2 FYNNEI. The CDR3 sequence is 14 residues long.

V usage is TRBV5-5 and J usage is TRBJ2-1; D uncertain. Looked up from germline, CDR1 is SGHKS and CDR2 is YYEKEE (reference sequence). This CDR3 has 12 residues. Trimming stripped 4 bases from V and 12 bases from J, with 14 bases between. CDR3 residues: CASSQSNGWQFF. In DNA, the CDR3 is TGTGCCAGCAGCCAGAGCAACGGCTGGCAGTTCTTC.

The CDR3: CASSLVASYEQYF. CDR3 DNA: TGTGCCAGCAGTTTAGTCGCCTCCTACGAGCAGTACTTC. This rearrangement joins TRBV28 to TRBJ2-7; D gene unclear. The length of the CDR3 is 13 residues. Germline values: CDR1 MDHEN, CDR2 SYDVKM. V was pared by 2 bases and J by 0 bases, with 5 bases between.

The chain uses TRBV9 and TRBJ2-2; no clear D gene. CDR1 is SGDLS, CDR2 YYNGEE, per germline. The ends were cut back, 7 bases at V and 3 bases at J, with 10 bases in the middle. This CDR3 is 13 amino acids long. The CDR3 spells CASQRWDTGELFF. CDR3 coding DNA: TGTGCCAGCCAGAGGTGGGACACCGGGGAGCTGTTTTTT.

The chain has TRBV5-1 and TRBJ2-3; TRBD2 matches at 13 bases. The CDR3 loop spans 19 amino acids. The germline V gene has CDR1 SGHRS and CDR2 YFSETQ. The ends lost 4 bases at V and 2 bases at J; junction bases unmatched: 13. In DNA form, the CDR3 reads TGCGCCAGCAGCATTGGGACTAGCGGGATGAGGTCCTACACAGATACGCAGTATTTT. This codes for CASSIGTSGMRSYTDTQYF.

A single count supports this clone. The rearrangement uses TRBV11-2 and TRBJ2-5; weak D call: TRBD2 (7 bases). CDR3 size: 16 residues. The V end was cut by 1 base, the J end by 4 bases, with 16 bases between. Looked up from germline, CDR1 is SGHAT and CDR2 is FQNNGV. CDR3 bases: TGTGCCAGCAGCTTAGGAACCGGGGGGCGCGGAGAGACCCAGTACTTC. This gives the protein CASSLGTGGRGETQYF.

J is TRBJ1-3 and V is TRBV7-6; D not resolved. Between the trimmed V and J ends, which lost 4 bases and 0 bases, there was a span of 13 bases. The CDR3 extends over 16 amino acids. Looked up from germline, CDR1 is SGHVS and CDR2 is FNYEAQ. The DNA of the CDR3 is TGTGCCAGCAGCTCCCCACTCGAGAGCTCTGGAAACACCATATATTTT. As protein: CASSSPLESSGNTIYF.

This chain links TRBV12-5 with TRBJ2-2, with 9 bases lining up with TRBD1. CDR1 and CDR2 from the germline V gene are LGHNT and FRNRAP. J gave up 5 bases and V 2 bases, and 9 bases lay outside the gene matches. The CDR3 consists of 17 residues. CDR3 coding DNA: TGTGCTAGTGGTTTGCAAAAGACAGGGGGAGAGACCGGGGAGCTGTTTTTT. Translated: CASGLQKTGGETGELFF.

V gene TRBV7-2 combines with J gene TRBJ2-7; D may correspond to TRBD1 or TRBD2 (6 bases each). With 0 bases removed from V and 0 bases from J, the gap between germline ends came to 18 bases. CDR1 is SGHTA, CDR2 FQGNSA, per germline. This CDR3 has 18 residues. CDR3 region: CASSLAGGLGGSSYEQYF. The CDR3 DNA reads as TGTGCCAGCAGCTTAGCTGGGGGTCTAGGGGGGAGCTCCTACGAGCAGTACTTC.

The CDR3 reads CASSEHGDTEAFF. The CDR3 nucleotides read TGTGCCAGCAGTGAACATGGGGACACTGAAGCTTTCTTT. The chain is built from TRBV6-1 and TRBJ1-1, with unresolved D. Trimming removed 2 bases from V and 3 bases from J, with 7 bases in between. This CDR3 comprises 13 residues. CDR1 is MNHNS, CDR2 SASEGT, per germline.

This clone was counted a single time. The J gene is TRBJ1-2, the V gene TRBV7-2; the D gene is possibly TRBD1 (5 bases). The CDR3 is made up of 16 amino acids. Germline assignment: CDR1 SGHTA and CDR2 FQGNSA. V gave up 2 bases and J gave up 5 bases, with 18 bases separating them. In nucleotides, the CDR3 is TGTGCCAGCAGCTTATCCTCGACGGTTGGGACTTATGGCTACACCTTC. Translated: CASSLSSTVGTYGYTF.

The sample holds one count of this clone. Other nucleotide sequences in the sample specify the same CDR3. The chain is built from TRBV28 and TRBJ1-5, with D unresolved. V dropped 6 bases and J dropped 9 bases, with 9 bases sitting between them. The CDR3 runs to 11 residues. Per the germline V gene, CDR1 is MDHEN and CDR2 is SYDVKM. The CDR3 nucleotides are TGTGCCAGCAGCCCCGTCGGGCCCCAGCATTTT. It yields the protein CASSPVGPQHF. The variable domain in full, completed from reference TRBV28 and TRBJ1-5, reads DVKVTQSSRYLVKRTGEKVFLECVQDMDHENMFWYRQDPGLGLRLIYFSYDVKMKEKGDIPEGYSVSREKKERFSLILESASTNQTSMYLCASSPVGPQHFGDGTRLSIL.